These T cell receptor beta chains were read from a single sample in a study of blood T cell repertoires in COVID-19. Sequencing was performed with immunoSEQ multiplex PCR; in TCRdb, only in-frame clones are kept and a portion is missing. The sample carries roughly 380,000 clones, roughly 85% recorded once. Source material: peripheral blood. The origin of the receptors is a young woman with acute or convalescent COVID-19. CDR3s include the opening cysteine and the closing phenylalanine or tryptophan. Fields, in order: clone size, J gene, V gene, D gene, CDR3 DNA, CDR3 protein. A D gene is named only where the DNA matches it firmly. The size of a clone is reported for some rows only, either as once, few or many, or as a class for expanded clones.

>NA|TRBJ2-7|TRBV27|TRBD2
TGTGCCAGCAGTTTATCGGGCGGGGGGACCTACGAGCAGTACTTC
CASSLSGGGTYEQYF
>NA|TRBJ1-5|TRBV18|TRBD1
TGTGCCAGCTCACCGCCCGGGACAGGGGGGTCCTTTAGCAATCAGCCCCAGCATTTT
CASSPPGTGGSFSNQPQHF
>NA|TRBJ1-5|TRBV2|TRBD1
TGTGCCAGTCAGGGGGCAAAAAGCAATCAGCCCCAGCATTTT
CASQGAKSNQPQHF
>NA|TRBJ2-7|TRBV6-5|NA
TGTGCCAGCAGTAAGACGGACACCGCCTACGAGCAGTACTTC
CASSKTDTAYEQYF
>once|TRBJ1-1|TRBV12-3/TRBV12-4|TRBD1
TGTGCCAGCATTCAGGACAGGGCGGCTTTCTTT
CASIQDRAAFF
>NA|TRBJ2-3|TRBV5-6|TRBD2
TGTGCCAGCAGCCCACTAGCGGGGGGTACAGGAGATACGCAGTATTTT
CASSPLAGGTGDTQYF
>once|TRBJ2-7|TRBV24-1|NA
TGTGCCACCAGTGTCTCGACACCTTGGGAGCAGTACTTC
CATSVSTPWEQYF
>NA|TRBJ2-1|TRBV10-1|TRBD1
TGCGCCAGCAGTGAGTCCGGGACAGGGGGCTACAATGAGCAGTTCTTC
CASSESGTGGYNEQFF
>NA|TRBJ1-2|TRBV20-1|NA
TGCAGTGCTGTCAGGGAGGATGGCTACACCTTC
CSAVREDGYTF
>NA|TRBJ2-1|TRBV2|TRBD2
TGCGCGGGGGGCCTCTACAATGAGCAGTTCTTC
CAGGLYNEQFF
>NA|TRBJ2-3|TRBV6-4|NA
TGTGCCAGCAGTGACCCAACCCCGTATAGGGCGGGGCAAACAGATACGCAGTATTTT
CASSDPTPYRAGQTDTQYF
>NA|TRBJ1-5|TRBV12-3/TRBV12-4|NA
TGTGCCAGCAGTTTAACACAATATCAGCCCCAGCATTTT
CASSLTQYQPQHF
>NA|TRBJ1-4|TRBV30|NA
TGTAGTGGGGGCCCTGCAACTAATGAAAAACTGTTTTTT
CSGGPATNEKLFF
>NA|TRBJ1-3|TRBV7-2|TRBD1
TGTGCCAGCAGCCCGTCCCGGGACAGCTCTGGAAACACCATATATTTT
CASSPSRDSSGNTIYF
>many|TRBJ2-2|TRBV7-9|NA
TGTGCCAGCATCCGGGCCTCGGGGACCGGGGAGCTGTTTTTT
CASIRASGTGELFF
>NA|TRBJ2-5|TRBV29-1|NA
TGCAGCGCTTTAGGGTCCCAGGGGGAGACCCAGTACTTC
CSALGSQGETQYF
>many|TRBJ2-7|TRBV24-1|TRBD1
TGTGCCACCAGTGCTGGGACAGGGACCTACGAGCAGTACTTC
CATSAGTGTYEQYF
>NA|TRBJ1-1|TRBV6-4|NA
TGTGCCAGCAGTGACTCTCCGGGTGAAATCACTGAAGCTTTCTTT
CASSDSPGEITEAFF
>NA|TRBJ2-4|TRBV19|TRBD1
TGTGCCAGTAGTTGGACAGGGGGAGGAGACATTCAGTACTTC
CASSWTGGGDIQYF
>NA|TRBJ2-7|TRBV2|TRBD1
TGTGCCAGCAGTGAAGGGACAGGACACTACGAGCAGTACTTC
CASSEGTGHYEQYF
>NA|TRBJ1-4|TRBV4-1|TRBD1
TGCGCCAGCAGCCGGATCGACAGGGCGGGTGAAAAACTGTTTTTT
CASSRIDRAGEKLFF
>NA|TRBJ1-3|TRBV10-3|NA
TGTGCCATCAGTGAACCCGGCGGACAGTCCCGAAACACCATATATTTT
CAISEPGGQSRNTIYF
>NA|TRBJ2-3|TRBV5-1|NA
TGCGCCAGCAGCTTCAGGTCCGGGGGCACAGATACGCAGTATTTT
CASSFRSGGTDTQYF
>NA|TRBJ2-1|TRBV19|TRBD2
TGTGCCAGTAGTATCCGGGGTGACAGCGGGGGCTACAATGAGCAGTTCTTC
CASSIRGDSGGYNEQFF
>NA|TRBJ1-1|TRBV9|NA
TGTGCCAGCAGCGTAGAGGGGATTAGAACTGAAGCTTTCTTT
CASSVEGIRTEAFF
>NA|TRBJ2-1|TRBV4-2|NA
TGTGCCAGCAGCCAAGGACGGTTTTGGGGAGACAGGAAGCTAGGTGAGCAGTTCTTC
CASSQGRFWGDRKLGEQFF
>NA|TRBJ2-7|TRBV5-1|TRBD2
TGCGCCAGCAGCTGGACCTTAGCGGGACCTGACTACGAGCAGTACTTC
CASSWTLAGPDYEQYF
>NA|TRBJ2-5|TRBV5-1|TRBD2
TGCGCCAGCAGCCTAGCGGGGGGAAACCAAGAGACCCAGTACTTC
CASSLAGGNQETQYF
>few|TRBJ1-5|TRBV2|NA
TGTGCCAGCAGTGCTCTAGGGCCCCAGCATTTT
CASSALGPQHF
>NA|TRBJ1-4|TRBV5-5|TRBD1
TGTGCCAGCAGCTTGGTTTACAGGGGGCGCTCGGATGAAAAACTGTTTTTT
CASSLVYRGRSDEKLFF
>NA|TRBJ1-2|TRBV28|NA
TGTGCCAGCAGTTTCAGATCCAACTATGGCTACACCTTC
CASSFRSNYGYTF
>NA|TRBJ2-3|TRBV12-5|TRBD2
TGTGCTAGTGGGAAGCGGGGGCAACCTTCGGATACGCAGTATTTT
CASGKRGQPSDTQYF
>NA|TRBJ2-2|TRBV5-1|TRBD1
TGCGCCAGCAGCTGGGCCGGACAGGGGTTTGGGGAGCTGTTTTTT
CASSWAGQGFGELFF
>NA|TRBJ2-3|TRBV11-2|NA
TGTGCCAGCAGCCCGACCCGGGGGTCCCAACCAAATACGCAGTATTTT
CASSPTRGSQPNTQYF
>NA|TRBJ1-6|TRBV6-1|NA
TGTGCCAGCAAGGACAACTATAATTCACCCCTCCACTTT
CASKDNYNSPLHF